This T cell receptor (beta chain) is drawn from a study of shared clonotypes between healthy human individuals. Study summary: Three CD4 naive, three CD4 memory, two CD8 naive and one CD8 memory plate were used per donor.

Study-wide findings and caveats: Sequencing depth was expected to influence donor clonotype sharing.

The length of the CDR3 is 12 residues. From germline, CDR1 is MDHEN and CDR2 SYDVKM. V shed 2 bases and J shed 7 bases, with 6 bases lying between them. A word on this clone: Its specificity is unknown. Other DNA sequences in the sample encode the same CDR3.

TCRdb's copy holds only in-frame clones and misses some; the assay was immunoSEQ multiplex PCR. The sample shows about 1.5 million clones, around 97% of them seen only once. This chain uses TRBV28 with TRBJ1-5, with unresolved D. The TCR comes from a man aged 25-45 years in good health. The sample consisted of naive CD4+ T cells sorted from blood. Specified subset: CD45RA+ positively selected. CDR3: CASSLRRQPQHF. In DNA, the CDR3 is TGTGCCAGCAGTTTAAGGAGGCAGCCCCAGCATTTT.